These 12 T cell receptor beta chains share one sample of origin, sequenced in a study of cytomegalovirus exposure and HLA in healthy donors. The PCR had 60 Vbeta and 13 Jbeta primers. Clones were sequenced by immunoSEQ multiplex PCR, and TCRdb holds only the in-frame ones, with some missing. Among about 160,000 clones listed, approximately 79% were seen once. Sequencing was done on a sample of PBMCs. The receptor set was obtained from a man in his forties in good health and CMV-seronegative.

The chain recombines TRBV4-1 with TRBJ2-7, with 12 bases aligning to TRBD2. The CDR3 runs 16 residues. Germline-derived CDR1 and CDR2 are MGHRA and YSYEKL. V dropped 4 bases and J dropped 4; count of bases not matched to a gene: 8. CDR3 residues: CASSRSRLAGAYEQYF. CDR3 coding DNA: TGCGCCAGCAGCCGTTCCCGACTAGCGGGAGCATACGAGCAGTACTTC.

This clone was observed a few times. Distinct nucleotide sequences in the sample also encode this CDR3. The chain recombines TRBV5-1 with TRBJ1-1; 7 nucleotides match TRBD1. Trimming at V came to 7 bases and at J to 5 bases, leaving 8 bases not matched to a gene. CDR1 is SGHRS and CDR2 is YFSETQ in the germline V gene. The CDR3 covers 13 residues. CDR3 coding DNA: TGCGCCAGCGGACTACAGGGGCGGACTGAAGCTTTCTTT. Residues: CASGLQGRTEAFF.

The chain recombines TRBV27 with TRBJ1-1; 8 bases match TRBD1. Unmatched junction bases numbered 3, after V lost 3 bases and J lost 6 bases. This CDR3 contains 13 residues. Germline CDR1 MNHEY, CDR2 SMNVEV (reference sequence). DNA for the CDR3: TGTGCCAGCAGTTTTGGACAGGGCTCTGAAGCTTTCTTT. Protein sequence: CASSFGQGSEAFF.

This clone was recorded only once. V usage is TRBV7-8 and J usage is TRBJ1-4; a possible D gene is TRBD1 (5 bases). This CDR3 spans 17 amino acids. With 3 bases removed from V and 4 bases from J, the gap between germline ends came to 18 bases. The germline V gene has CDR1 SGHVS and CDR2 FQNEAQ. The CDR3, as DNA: TGTGCCAGCAGCTTCCGAGCGACAGCTTGGAGTAATGAAAAACTGTTTTTT. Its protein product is CASSFRATAWSNEKLFF.

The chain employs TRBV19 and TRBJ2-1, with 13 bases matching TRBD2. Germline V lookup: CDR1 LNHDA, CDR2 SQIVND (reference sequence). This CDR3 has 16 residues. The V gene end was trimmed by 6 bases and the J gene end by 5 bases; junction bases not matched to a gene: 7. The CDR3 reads CASSPPGTSGDNEQFF. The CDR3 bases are TGTGCCAGTAGCCCCCCGGGGACTAGCGGGGACAATGAGCAGTTCTTC. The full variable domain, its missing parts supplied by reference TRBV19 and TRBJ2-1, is DGGITQSPKYLFRKEGQNVTLSCEQNLNHDAMYWYRQDPGQGLRLIYYSQIVNDFQKGDIAEGYSVSREKKESFPLTVTSAQKNPTAFYLCASSPPGTSGDNEQFFGPGTRLTVL.

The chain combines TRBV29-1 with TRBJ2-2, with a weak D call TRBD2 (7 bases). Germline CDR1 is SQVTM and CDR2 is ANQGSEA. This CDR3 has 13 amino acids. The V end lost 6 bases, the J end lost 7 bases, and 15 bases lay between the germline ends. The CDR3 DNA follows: TGCAGCGTCCAAAAGGGGGGGGTCGGGGAGCTGTTTTTT. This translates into CSVQKGGVGELFF.

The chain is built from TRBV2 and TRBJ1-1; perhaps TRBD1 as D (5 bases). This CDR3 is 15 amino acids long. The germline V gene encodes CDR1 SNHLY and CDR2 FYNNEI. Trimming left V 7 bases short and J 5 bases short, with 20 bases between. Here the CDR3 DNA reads TGTGCCAGCACCTCCGGCCTGCCTAGGGGAACTGAAGCTTTCTTT. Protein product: CASTSGLPRGTEAFF.

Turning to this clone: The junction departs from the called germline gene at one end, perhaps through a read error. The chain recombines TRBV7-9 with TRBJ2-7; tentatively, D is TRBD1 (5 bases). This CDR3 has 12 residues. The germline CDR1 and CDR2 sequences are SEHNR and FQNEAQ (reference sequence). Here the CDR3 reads CASSLGLDNLTF. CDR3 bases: TGTGCCAGCAGCTTAGGGCTGGACAACTTAACGTTC.

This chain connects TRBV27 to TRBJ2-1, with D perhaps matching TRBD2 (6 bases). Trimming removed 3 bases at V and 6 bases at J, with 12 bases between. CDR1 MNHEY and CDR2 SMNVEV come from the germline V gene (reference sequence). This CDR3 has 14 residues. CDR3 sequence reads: CASSFVGGGNEQFF. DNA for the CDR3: TGTGCCAGCAGTTTCGTCGGGGGAGGCAATGAGCAGTTCTTC.

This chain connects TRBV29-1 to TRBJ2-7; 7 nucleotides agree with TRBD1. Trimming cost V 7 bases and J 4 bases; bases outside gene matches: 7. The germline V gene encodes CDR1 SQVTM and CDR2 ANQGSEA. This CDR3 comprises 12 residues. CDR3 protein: CSARDSLYEQYF. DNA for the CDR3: TGCAGCGCCCGGGACAGTCTTTACGAGCAGTACTTC.

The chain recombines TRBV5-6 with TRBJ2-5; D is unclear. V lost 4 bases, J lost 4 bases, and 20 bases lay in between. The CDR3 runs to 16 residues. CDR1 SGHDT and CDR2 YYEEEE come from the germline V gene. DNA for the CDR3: TGTGCCAGCAGCCCCGCCACGTTCGGGTTTGGAGAGACCCAGTACTTC. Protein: CASSPATFGFGETQYF.

The chain's CDR3 is CATHGRLQSGDSYEQYF. The CDR3 nucleotides read TGTGCCACCCACGGGAGACTCCAGTCGGGTGACTCGTACGAGCAGTACTTC. The chain combines TRBV28 with TRBJ2-5; TRBD2 might be the D (6 bases). TRBJ2-7 explains the end of the DNA better; the J call may be wrong. Germline-derived CDR1 and CDR2 are MDHEN and SYDVKM. The CDR3 extends over 17 amino acids.